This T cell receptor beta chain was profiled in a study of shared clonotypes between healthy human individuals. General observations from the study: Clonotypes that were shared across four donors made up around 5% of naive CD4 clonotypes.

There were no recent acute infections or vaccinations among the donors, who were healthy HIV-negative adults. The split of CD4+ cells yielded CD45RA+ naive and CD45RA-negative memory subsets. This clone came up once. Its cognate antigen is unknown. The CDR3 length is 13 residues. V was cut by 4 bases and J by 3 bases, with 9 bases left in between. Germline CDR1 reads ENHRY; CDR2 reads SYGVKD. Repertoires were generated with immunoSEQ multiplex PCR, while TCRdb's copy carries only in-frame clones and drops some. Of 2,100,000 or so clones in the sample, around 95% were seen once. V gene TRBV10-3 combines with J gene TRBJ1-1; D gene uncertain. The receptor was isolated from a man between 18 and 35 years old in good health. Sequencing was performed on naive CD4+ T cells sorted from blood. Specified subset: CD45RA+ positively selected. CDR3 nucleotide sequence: TGTGCCATCAGTGGAGTGAGGGACACTGAAGCTTTCTTT. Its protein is CAISGVRDTEAFF.